This T cell receptor (beta chain) was captured in a study of blood T cell repertoires in COVID-19 (dated by TCRdb to between 2020 and 2021). Notes on the research overall: Samples covering the acute and convalescent phases of COVID-19 were provided by collaborators in the United States, Italy and Spain. The samples were drawn from the first 160 participants of the ongoing ImmuneRACE study and from 1,254 subjects provided by 6 global collaborators. The repertoires were made available in a free public database intended to serve as a resource for research on the immune response to SARS-CoV-2. Where available, HLA class I and class II types were obtained from metadata supplied by the sample provider rather than from assay-based typing. A de-identified subject ID, COVID-19 status, age in years and sex were almost always included in the sample metadata. The material from the prospective study consisted of cDNA or gDNA derived from T cells, B-cell-depleted T cells, or PBMCs. Deeply sampled blood TCRbeta repertoires from subjects exposed to, actively infected with, or recovered from COVID-19 were included in the dataset. The paper as a whole reports these results and caveats: Clinical and demographic metadata were provided uncurated, with the amount varying by source and participant.

Worth noting for this clone: Its antigen is currently not known. No base qualities exist here, and no much larger clone lies one base off it.

One collaborating source in Seattle enrolled patients during active infection and followed them longitudinally through the course of disease. The collaborating institutions used their own protocols to collect whole blood in K2EDTA tubes. For TCRbeta analysis, collaborators shipped samples in one of three forms: frozen whole blood, isolated PBMCs, or DNA extracted from either of those sample types. TCRbeta CDR3 regions were amplified from genomic DNA by means of the immunoSEQ Assay, a bias-controlled multiplex PCR. Under the source paper's analysis protocol: Nucleated cell counts per sample were estimated from amplification of reference gene primers within the assay. Sequence reads were collapsed and filtered to measure the absolute abundance of every unique TCRbeta CDR3 rearrangement. For each sample, productive Simpson clonality was calculated as the square root of Simpson's diversity index across productive rearrangements. TCRdb re-hosts the immuneACCESS table, in-frame sequences only. Its copies lack some clones; in the studies checked, an unresolved V gene accounts for under half of them, and the cause for the rest is not known. Clone size and V and J calls were adopted from that table, with D and trimming inferred from the DNA. Recorded for this sample are tens of thousands of clones; about four fifths of them occurred a single time. The leading ten clones occupy approximately 6.3% of the sample.

Sample: peripheral blood. The clonotype comes from a man between 70 and 80 years old with COVID-19, enrolled during active disease.

The nucleotides are TGTGCCACCAGTGATGGGAGTACAAATCAGCCCCAGCATTTT. This yields the protein CATSDGSTNQPQHF. This chain is built from TRBV24-1 and TRBJ1-5, with the D gene not confidently named. CDR1 and CDR2 are read off the germline V gene as KGHDR and SFDVKD. The CDR3, cysteine through phenylalanine, is 14 amino acids long. CDR3 DNA only is kept here, 42 bases in frame from base 1. Relative to germline, V is 3 bases shorter and J is 4 bases shorter, with 9 bases between their ends.